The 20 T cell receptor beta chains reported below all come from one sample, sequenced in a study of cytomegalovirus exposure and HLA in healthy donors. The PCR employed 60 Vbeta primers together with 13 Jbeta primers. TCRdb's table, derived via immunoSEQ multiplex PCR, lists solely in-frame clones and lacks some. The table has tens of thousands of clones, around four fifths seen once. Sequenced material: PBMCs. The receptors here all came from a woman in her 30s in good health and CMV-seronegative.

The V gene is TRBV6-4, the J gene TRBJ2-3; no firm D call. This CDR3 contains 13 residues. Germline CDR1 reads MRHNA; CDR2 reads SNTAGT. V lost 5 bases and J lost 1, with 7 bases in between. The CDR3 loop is CASSRSGTDTQYF. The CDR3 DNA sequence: TGTGCCAGCAGTCGCAGCGGCACAGATACGCAGTATTTT.

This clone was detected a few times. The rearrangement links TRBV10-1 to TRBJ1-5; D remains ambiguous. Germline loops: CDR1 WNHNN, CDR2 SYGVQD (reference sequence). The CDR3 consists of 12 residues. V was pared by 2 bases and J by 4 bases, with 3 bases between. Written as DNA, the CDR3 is TGCGCCAGCAGTGAGACTAATCAGCCCCAGCATTTT. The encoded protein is CASSETNQPQHF.

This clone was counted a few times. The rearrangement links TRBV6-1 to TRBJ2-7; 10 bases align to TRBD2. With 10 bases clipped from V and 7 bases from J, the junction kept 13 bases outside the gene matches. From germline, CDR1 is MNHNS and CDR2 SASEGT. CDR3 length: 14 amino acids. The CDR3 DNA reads TGTGCCACGACTAGCGGGCCAAATTATAGGGAGCAGTACTTC. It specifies CATTSGPNYREQYF.

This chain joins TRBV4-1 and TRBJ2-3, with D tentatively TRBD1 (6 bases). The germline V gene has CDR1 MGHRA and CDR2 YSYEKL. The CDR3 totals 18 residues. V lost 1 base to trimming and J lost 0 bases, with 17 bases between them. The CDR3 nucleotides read TGCGCCAGCAGCCAAGCCCAGACAGGTCGCGCTAGCACAGATACGCAGTATTTT. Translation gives CASSQAQTGRASTDTQYF.

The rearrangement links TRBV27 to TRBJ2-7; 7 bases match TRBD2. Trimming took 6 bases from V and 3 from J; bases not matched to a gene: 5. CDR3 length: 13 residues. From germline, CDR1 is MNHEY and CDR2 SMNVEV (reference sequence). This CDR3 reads CASSPGGLYEQYF. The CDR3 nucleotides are TGTGCCAGCAGCCCGGGGGGACTCTACGAGCAGTACTTC.

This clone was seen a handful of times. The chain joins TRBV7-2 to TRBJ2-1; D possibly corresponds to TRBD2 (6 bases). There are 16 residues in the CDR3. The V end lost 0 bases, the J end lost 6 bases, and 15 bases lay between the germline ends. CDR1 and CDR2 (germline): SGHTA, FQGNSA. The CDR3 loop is CASSLALGLPSNEQFF. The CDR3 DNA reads TGTGCCAGCAGCTTAGCGCTGGGACTCCCTTCCAATGAGCAGTTCTTC.

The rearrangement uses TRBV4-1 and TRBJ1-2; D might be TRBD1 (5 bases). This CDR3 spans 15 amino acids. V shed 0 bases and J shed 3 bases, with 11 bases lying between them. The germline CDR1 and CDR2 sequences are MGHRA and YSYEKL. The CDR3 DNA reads TGCGCCAGCAGCCAAGATAGGGCAGGGTACTATGGCTACACCTTC. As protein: CASSQDRAGYYGYTF.

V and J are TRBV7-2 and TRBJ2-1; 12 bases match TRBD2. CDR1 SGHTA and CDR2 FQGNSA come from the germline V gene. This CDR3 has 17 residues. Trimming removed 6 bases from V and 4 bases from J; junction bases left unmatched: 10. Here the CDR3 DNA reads TGTGCCAGCAGTCAAACCGGGACTAGCGGGCCTTACAATGAGCAGTTCTTC. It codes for CASSQTGTSGPYNEQFF.

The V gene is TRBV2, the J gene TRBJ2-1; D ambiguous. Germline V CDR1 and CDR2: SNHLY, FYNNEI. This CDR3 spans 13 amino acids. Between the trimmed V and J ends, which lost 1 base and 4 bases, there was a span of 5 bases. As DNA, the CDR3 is TGTGCCAGCAGTGAAGACTCTTACAATGAGCAGTTCTTC. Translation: CASSEDSYNEQFF.

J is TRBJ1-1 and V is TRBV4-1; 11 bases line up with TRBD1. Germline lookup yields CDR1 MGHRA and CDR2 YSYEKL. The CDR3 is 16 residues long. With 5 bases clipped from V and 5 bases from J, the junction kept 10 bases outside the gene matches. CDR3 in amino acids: CASSSTGTGGRTEAFF. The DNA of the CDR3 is TGCGCCAGCAGCTCAACCGGGACAGGGGGTCGGACTGAAGCTTTCTTT.

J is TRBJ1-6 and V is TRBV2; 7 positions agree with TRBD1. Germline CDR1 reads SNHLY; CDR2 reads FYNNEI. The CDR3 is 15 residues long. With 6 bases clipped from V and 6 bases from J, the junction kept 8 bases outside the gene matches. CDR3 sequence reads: CASSMRDSFNSPLHF. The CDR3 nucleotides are TGTGCCAGCAGCATGCGGGACAGCTTTAATTCACCCCTCCACTTT.

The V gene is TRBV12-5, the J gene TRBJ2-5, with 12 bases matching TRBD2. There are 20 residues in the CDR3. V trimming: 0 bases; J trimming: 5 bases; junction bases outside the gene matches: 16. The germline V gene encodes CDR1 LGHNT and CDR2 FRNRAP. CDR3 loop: CASGLVASGRVGGRRETQYF. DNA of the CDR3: TGTGCTAGTGGTTTGGTAGCTAGCGGGAGGGTAGGGGGACGGCGTGAGACCCAGTACTTC.

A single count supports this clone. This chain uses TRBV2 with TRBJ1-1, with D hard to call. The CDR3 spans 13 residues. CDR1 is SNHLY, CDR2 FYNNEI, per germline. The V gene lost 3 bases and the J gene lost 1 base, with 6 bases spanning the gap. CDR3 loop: CASSEAPNTEAFF. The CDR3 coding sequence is TGTGCCAGCAGTGAGGCACCGAACACTGAAGCTTTCTTT. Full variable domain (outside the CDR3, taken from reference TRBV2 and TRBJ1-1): EPEVTQTPSHQVTQMGQEVILRCVPISNHLYFYWYRQILGQKVEFLVSFYNNEISEKSEIFDDQFSVERPDGSNFTLKIRSTKLEDSAMYFCASSEAPNTEAFFGQGTRLTVV.

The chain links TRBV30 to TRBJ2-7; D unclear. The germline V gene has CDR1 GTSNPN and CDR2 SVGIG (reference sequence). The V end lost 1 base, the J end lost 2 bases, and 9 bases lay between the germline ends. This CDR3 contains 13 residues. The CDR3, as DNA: TGTGCCTGGAGTGGTGGCGGCCCCTACGAGCAGTACTTC. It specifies CAWSGGGPYEQYF.

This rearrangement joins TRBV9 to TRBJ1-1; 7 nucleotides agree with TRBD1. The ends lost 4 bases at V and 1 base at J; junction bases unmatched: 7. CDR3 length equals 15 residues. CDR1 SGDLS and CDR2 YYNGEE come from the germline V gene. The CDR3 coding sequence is TGTGCCAGCAGCCTTGGGGACAGCTCGAACACTGAAGCTTTCTTT. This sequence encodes CASSLGDSSNTEAFF.

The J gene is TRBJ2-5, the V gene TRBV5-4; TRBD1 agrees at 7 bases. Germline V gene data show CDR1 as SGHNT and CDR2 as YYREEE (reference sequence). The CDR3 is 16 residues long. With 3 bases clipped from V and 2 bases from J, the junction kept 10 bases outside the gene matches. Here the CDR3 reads CASSSEYRDRQETQYF. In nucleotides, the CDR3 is TGTGCCAGCAGCTCGGAATACCGGGACAGACAAGAGACCCAGTACTTC.

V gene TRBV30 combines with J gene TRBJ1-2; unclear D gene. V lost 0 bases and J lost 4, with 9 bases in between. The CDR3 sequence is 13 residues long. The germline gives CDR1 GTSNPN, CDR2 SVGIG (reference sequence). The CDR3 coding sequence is TGTGCCTGGAGTGTGAGGCAGACCTATGGCTACACCTTC. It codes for CAWSVRQTYGYTF. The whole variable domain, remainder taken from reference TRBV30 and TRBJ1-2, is SQTIHQWPATLVQPVGSPLSLECTVEGTSNPNLYWYRQAAGRGLQLLFYSVGIGQISSEVPQNLSASRPQDRQFILSSKKLLLSDSGFYLCAWSVRQTYGYTFGSGTRLTVV.

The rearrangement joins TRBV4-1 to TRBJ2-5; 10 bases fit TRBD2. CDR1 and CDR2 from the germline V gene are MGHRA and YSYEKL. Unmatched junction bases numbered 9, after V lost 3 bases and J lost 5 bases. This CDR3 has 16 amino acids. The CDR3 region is CASSQSSGGWGETQYF. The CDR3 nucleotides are TGCGCCAGCAGCCAGTCTAGCGGGGGTTGGGGGGAGACCCAGTACTTC.

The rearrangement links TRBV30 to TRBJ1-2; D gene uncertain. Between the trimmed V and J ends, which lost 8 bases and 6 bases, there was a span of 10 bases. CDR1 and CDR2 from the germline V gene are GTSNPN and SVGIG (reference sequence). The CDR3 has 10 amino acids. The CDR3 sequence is CASDAHGYTF. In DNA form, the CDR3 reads TGTGCCAGCGACGCACATGGCTACACCTTC.

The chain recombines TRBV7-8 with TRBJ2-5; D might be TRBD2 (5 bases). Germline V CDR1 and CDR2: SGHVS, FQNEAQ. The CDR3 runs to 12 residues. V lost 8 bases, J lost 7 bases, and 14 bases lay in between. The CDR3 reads CASQRILGTQYF. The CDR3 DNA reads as TGTGCCAGCCAGCGGATCCTGGGGACCCAGTACTTC.